The 26 T cell receptor beta chains listed next were all sequenced from one sample in a study of CD4 and CD8 cells across lung adenocarcinoma regions (dated by TCRdb to the late 2010s). The method was PCR. TCRdb shows the sequencer as HiSeq X Ten. TCRdb trimmed the raw reads at Q25, called clones with MiXCR and kept productive beta chains. Identical CDR3 protein sequences are pooled into one entry, listed with their most common genes and DNA. A total of around 27,000 distinct CDR3 sequences appear in this sample, roughly 50% of them only once. Around 50% of the sample is taken by the ten largest. Sequencing was carried out using CD8+ T cells from the center of a lung tumor. Interpreted using the paper, the cell subset or site label stands for: tumor center region. The receptors originated from a male donor with lung adenocarcinoma. The CD4 and CD8 labels of this study may be unreliable.

The J gene is TRBJ1-1, the V gene TRBV6-5; 9 nucleotides agree with TRBD1. The CDR3 extends over 16 amino acids. J lost 2 bases, V lost 2 bases, and 6 bases had no gene match. The germline V gene has CDR1 MNHEY and CDR2 SVGAGI. CDR3 residues: CASSYDPDRGNTEAFF. The CDR3 nucleotides are TGTGCCAGCAGTTACGACCCGGACAGGGGAAACACTGAAGCTTTCTTT.

The rearrangement uses TRBV6-2 or TRBV6-3 and TRBJ2-5; D tentatively fits TRBD1 or TRBD2 (5 bases each). The CDR3 contains 14 residues. CDR1 and CDR2 (germline): MNHEY, SVGEGT. CDR3 sequence (DNA): TGTGCGAGGCTGGGGGTCCAGGGCCAAGAGACCCAGTACTTC. This sequence encodes CARLGVQGQETQYF.

This clonotype has ten or more counts. The chain links TRBV6-5 to TRBJ2-3; D gene unclear. CDR1 is MNHEY, CDR2 SVGAGI, per germline. The CDR3 has 11 residues. Deletions cut 0 bases from V and 7 bases from J, with 2 bases between. The CDR3 region is CASSYSYTQYF. The CDR3 DNA sequence: TGTGCCAGCAGTTACTCGTATACGCAGTATTTT.

The sample holds one count of this clonotype. The chain has TRBV7-8 and TRBJ2-1; D gene uncertain. CDR1 is SGHVS and CDR2 is FQNEAQ in the germline V gene. Trimming removed 6 bases at V and 3 bases at J, with 9 bases between. The CDR3 contains 13 residues. CDR3 loop: CASSTSLYNEQFF. CDR3 bases: TGTGCCAGCAGTACCAGTCTCTACAATGAGCAGTTCTTC.

Concerning this clonotype: Germline is not matched at one junction end, which may reflect a read error. CDR3 in amino acids: CASTGFCAGSGGRDQDTQYF. In DNA form, the CDR3 reads TGTGCCAGCACGGGTTTTTGCGCGGGCTCCGGGGGCCGTGACCAAGACACCCAGTACTTC. The chain combines TRBV6-1 with TRBJ2-5; D tentatively reads TRBD1 or TRBD2 (6 bases each). The CDR3 is 20 amino acids. Per the germline V gene, CDR1 is MNHNS and CDR2 is SASEGT.

Of note for this clonotype: At one end the junction does not follow the germline gene, possibly because of a read error. The V call is TRBV7-6, the J call TRBJ2-1; D remains ambiguous. CDR1 SGHVS and CDR2 FNYEAQ come from the germline V gene. This CDR3 region has 14 residues. CDR3 in DNA: TGTGCCAGCAGCTTAGTCCACTCCAACAATGAGCAGTTCTTC. Its protein product is CASSLVHSNNEQFF.

This clonotype was seen ten or more times. The rearrangement joins TRBV7-2 to TRBJ2-3; weak D call: TRBD2 (6 bases). The CDR3 loop spans 14 amino acids. Germline lookup yields CDR1 SGHTA and CDR2 FQGNSA. V was pared by 4 bases and J by 3 bases, with 11 bases between. CDR3: CASSSGEMTDTQYF. CDR3 coding DNA: TGTGCCAGCAGCTCGGGGGAAATGACAGATACGCAGTATTTT.

The chain recombines TRBV6-1 with TRBJ2-2, with D maybe TRBD1 (6 bases). With the DNA end fitting TRBJ2-3 better, the J assignment may be wrong. This CDR3 spans 16 amino acids. CDR1 and CDR2 from the germline V gene are MNHNS and SASEGT. The CDR3 sequence: CASRDQRAGGTGTQYF. Written as DNA, the CDR3 is TGTGCCAGCAGGGATCAACGGGCTGGGGGCACCGGGACGCAGTATTTT.

By its share, this clonotype is medium-sized. The V and J genes are TRBV6-1 and TRBJ2-4, with TRBD2 matching 8 bases. Germline assignment: CDR1 MNHNS and CDR2 SASEGT. The CDR3 totals 20 residues. After removal of 0 bases from V and 3 bases from J, the junction contained 16 bases not matched to a gene. The CDR3 loop reads CASSEASGSSGFFGKNIQYF. The CDR3 DNA reads TGTGCCAGCAGTGAAGCAAGCGGGAGCTCAGGGTTTTTCGGCAAAAACATTCAGTACTTC.

V gene TRBV6-1 combines with J gene TRBJ1-5; 8 bases fit TRBD1. After removal of 5 bases from V and 4 bases from J, the junction contained 7 bases not matched to a gene. The CDR3 has 15 residues. CDR1 is MNHNS, CDR2 SASEGT, per germline. CDR3 sequence (DNA): TGTGCCAGCAGTCCACCTAGACAGGGGAATCAGCCCCAGCATTTT. Translating it yields CASSPPRQGNQPQHF.

The rearrangement joins TRBV6-1 to TRBJ2-1; a weak D match, TRBD2 (7 bases). From germline, CDR1 is MNHNS and CDR2 SASEGT. The length of the CDR3 is 15 residues. V was cut by 9 bases and J by 13 bases, with 28 bases left in between. The CDR3 DNA reads TGTGCCAGGGGGGGCGGGGGCGGAGACAAAGATACCCAGTTCTTC. It specifies CARGGGGGDKDTQFF.

V is TRBV4-2 and J is TRBJ2-1; 10 positions match TRBD2. The DNA end is more similar to TRBJ2-5, so the J call may be wrong. The CDR3 totals 17 residues. Germline CDR1 and CDR2: LGHNA and YNFKEQ. As DNA, the CDR3 is TGTGCCAGCAGCCAAGAACTAGGACTAGCGGCCCAAGAGACCCAGTACTTC. It codes for CASSQELGLAAQETQYF.

The sample holds one count of this clonotype. The gene calls are TRBV6-5 and TRBJ1-3; the D gene is possibly TRBD1 (6 bases). The CDR3 loop spans 14 amino acids. V gave up 3 bases and J gave up 9 bases, with 15 bases separating them. The germline gives CDR1 MNHEY, CDR2 SVGAGI. The CDR3 bases are TGTGCCAGCAGTTATAAGGGGGGGATTGGCACCATATATTTT. Encoded protein: CASSYKGGIGTIYF.

Many counts were recorded for this clonotype. This chain uses TRBV6-9 with TRBJ2-5; TRBD1 matches 11 bases. The DNA end favors TRBJ2-7, so the J call may be wrong. This CDR3 contains 18 residues. Germline CDR1 is MNHGY and CDR2 is SVAAGI. CDR3 loop: CATLRDRGGLCGYYEQYF. For the CDR3, the DNA is TGTGCCACCCTTAGGGACAGGGGGGGCCTTTGTGGTTACTACGAGCAGTACTTC.

The chain couples TRBV6-1 to TRBJ2-4; weak D call: TRBD2 (7 bases). Germline CDR1 is MNHNS and CDR2 is SASEGT. V lost 3 bases and J 13 bases, leaving 25 bases between the germline ends. The CDR3 length is 16 residues. DNA for the CDR3: TGTGCCAGCAGTGAGGTAGGGGGGGGTGACCAAGACACCCAGTACTTC. It yields the protein CASSEVGGGDQDTQYF.

In its sample, this clonotype was seen a few times. The chain has TRBV6-1 and TRBJ2-5; 7 bases align to TRBD1. Germline CDR1 and CDR2: MNHNS and SASEGT. The CDR3 extends over 14 amino acids. CDR3 nucleotide sequence: TGTGCGGGCCGAGGGGGCGGCGACCAAGAGACCCAGTACTTC. Its translation is CAGRGGGDQETQYF.

This clonotype has ten or more counts. J is TRBJ2-7 and V is TRBV6-7; 9 bases map to TRBD1. TRBV6-7 is given ORF status, its function remaining uncertain. V lost 11 bases, J lost 0 bases, and 11 bases stayed unmatched. This CDR3 comprises 15 residues. The CDR3 nucleotides are TGTGCCGGGTTAAGAGGACAGGGGAGCTCCTACGAGCAGTACTTC. It specifies CAGLRGQGSSYEQYF.

The chain employs TRBV27 and TRBJ2-3; 8 nucleotides line up with TRBD2. Germline values: CDR1 MNHEY, CDR2 SMNVEV (reference sequence). V shed 3 bases, J shed 9 bases, and the junction held 20 bases outside the gene matches. The CDR3 length is 18 residues. CDR3 DNA sequence: TGTGCCAGCAGTTTGCTCGGGAGGGCCCCTATAGGCACAAACACGCAGTATTTT. As protein: CASSLLGRAPIGTNTQYF.

This clonotype was counted a few times. The genes are TRBV10-3 and TRBJ1-2; D unresolved. From germline, CDR1 is ENHRY and CDR2 SYGVKD. There are 16 residues in the CDR3. Trimming took off 0 bases at V and 0 bases at J, with 11 bases between the two ends. The CDR3, as DNA: TGTGCCATCAGTGAGTCGATGGCCGGAGCTAACTATGGCTACACCTTC. It is translated as CAISESMAGANYGYTF.

V usage is TRBV6-1 and J usage is TRBJ1-6, with a weak D call TRBD1 (5 bases). Trimming shortened V by 10 bases and J by 7 bases, and 17 bases separated the two germline ends. The CDR3 has 14 amino acids. CDR1 is MNHNS and CDR2 is SASEGT in the germline V gene. CDR3 nucleotide sequence: TGTGCCACCACCCTGGGGCAGGGAAATTCACCCCTCCACTTT. It encodes CATTLGQGNSPLHF.

The V gene is TRBV6-5, the J gene TRBJ1-1, with D possibly matching TRBD1 (5 bases). The germline V gene encodes CDR1 MNHEY and CDR2 SVGAGI. The V and J ends lost 5 bases and 6 bases respectively, with 13 bases between them. This CDR3 has 13 residues. For the CDR3, the DNA is TGTGCCAGCAGTCACGGGGGGGGGGCTGAAGCTTTCTTT. Protein: CASSHGGGAEAFF.

Points on this clonotype: An end of the junction does not agree with germline; a read error may underlie this. V gene TRBV12-3 or TRBV12-4 combines with J gene TRBJ2-3, with 10 positions matching TRBD1. The CDR3 is made up of 20 amino acids. Here the CDR3 DNA reads TGTGCCAGCAGCCCTGGACAGGGGGGCGTCGGGAGCGCTAGCCAAGATACGCAGTATTTC. Translated: CASSPGQGGVGSASQDTQYF.

This chain connects TRBV6-1 to TRBJ2-1, with D perhaps being TRBD1 or TRBD2 (5 bases each). Germline values: CDR1 MNHNS, CDR2 SASEGT. Deletions cut 2 bases from V and 2 bases from J, with 13 bases between. CDR3 length: 16 residues. The CDR3 protein is CASSERRGVTYNEQFF. CDR3 sequence (DNA): TGTGCCAGCAGTGAACGTAGGGGAGTTACCTACAATGAGCAGTTCTTC.

This clonotype was observed at least ten times. The J gene is TRBJ2-5, the V gene TRBV4-1, with 7 bases fitting TRBD1. The DNA end is a closer match to TRBJ2-7, so the J assignment may be wrong. Germline V gene lookup returns CDR1 MGHRA and CDR2 YSYEKL. The length of the CDR3 is 14 residues. CDR3 sequence reads: CASSQAGTVYEQYF. The CDR3 nucleotides are TGCGCCAGCAGCCAAGCCGGGACAGTCTACGAGCAGTACTTC.

In this sample, this clonotype turned up a few times. This chain uses TRBV6-5 with TRBJ2-5; D ambiguous. Germline loops: CDR1 MNHEY, CDR2 SVGAGI. The CDR3 consists of 13 residues. The V and J ends lost 2 bases and 9 bases respectively, with 13 bases between them. The CDR3 is CASSYSSGLAQYF. The CDR3 coding sequence is TGTGCCAGCAGTTACAGTTCAGGTTTGGCCCAGTACTTC.

V gene TRBV4-1 combines with J gene TRBJ2-5; no reliable D call. Germline assignment: CDR1 MGHRA and CDR2 YSYEKL. Trimming removed 3 bases at V and 3 bases at J, with 11 bases between. The CDR3 covers 14 residues. The CDR3: CASSHDGYKETQYF. CDR3 in DNA: TGCGCCAGCAGCCACGACGGTTACAAAGAGACCCAGTACTTC.